The rows below give T cell receptor beta chains drawn from one sample of a study of T cells in Graves' hyperthyroidism and ophthalmopathy. One entry per CDR3 protein, called by TCRdb with MiXCR from the multiplex PCR reads. The sample carries under 300,000 distinct CDR3 sequences, roughly 13% recorded once. Sample: blood. These receptor sequences come from a middle-aged woman with Graves' hyperthyroidism. CDR3s include the opening cysteine and the closing phenylalanine or tryptophan. The order of the fields is V gene, CDR3 protein.

TRBV11-1 | CASSPQSGLLRNEQFF
TRBV28 | CASSLGEFSYEQYF
TRBV27 | CASSFRVDYGYTF
TRBV7-2 | CASSLVAGIYEQYF
TRBV15 | CATSRVGSIQYF
TRBV15 | CATSRDAGSWAEQFF
TRBV6-5 | CASSYSLAGPPTYEQYF
TRBV6-1 | CASSGQANTEAFF
TRBV18 | CASSPRQVYEQYF
TRBV12-3/TRBV12-4 | CASSQTGSYGYTF
TRBV6-2/TRBV6-3 | CASSPRGSGANVLTF
TRBV27 | CASSWRTGAQPQHF
TRBV11-2 | CASSSVAGGTNEQFF
TRBV11-2 | CASRWQGLVETQYF
TRBV6-1 | CASSLQGKQETQYF
TRBV20-1 | CSARDWGSSGSALKGYEQYF
TRBV7-9 | CASSPPGGRPRESPYEQYF
TRBV11-3 | CASKGSETQYF
TRBV6-2/TRBV6-3 | CASSLGREGQDTQYF
TRBV19 | CASSIDRKAQYF
TRBV7-2 | CASSFGFVGGYGEQFF
TRBV29-1 | CSVGGGQVAPYGYTF
TRBV11-2 | CASSFSGSITGELFF
TRBV6-1 | CASRVIESQSYEQYF
TRBV6-1 | CASSEIWQFF
TRBV6-2/TRBV6-3 | CASREIDQPQHF
TRBV19 | CASRPVLAGINSPLHF
TRBV7-8 | CASSSILARNTGELFF
TRBV18 | CASSPGTGSEQYF
TRBV6-5 | CASSYTIKDGLKAPF
TRBV28 | CASRLDRDYGYTF
TRBV12-5 | CASGLVPLGGSGINNYNEQFF
TRBV20-1 | CSARSASKQETQYF
TRBV7-9 | CASKTASGNTIYF
TRBV27 | CASSFGGEETQYF
TRBV24-1 | CATSDFGDYGYTF
TRBV6-5 | CASSYSGGGNTGELFF
TRBV19 | CASSRGSLSGNTIYF
TRBV6-1 | CASSKTNTEAFF
TRBV2 | CASRAEVSGNTIYF
TRBV6-1 | CASKSPASGSYEQFF
TRBV12-3/TRBV12-4 | CASSRTGGGYTF
TRBV7-3 | CASSLLGGRKNIQYF
TRBV20-1 | CSASAGTIEYEQFF
TRBV12-3/TRBV12-4 | CASSIAVSSYNEQFF
TRBV29-1 | CSVVKGGNTEAFF
TRBV6-2/TRBV6-3 | CASSPGTLYNEQFF
TRBV29-1 | CSVAGTDTQYF
TRBV28 | CASSWGTSGEETQYF
TRBV7-3 | CASSLMGGPGEKLFF
TRBV25-1 | CASSEYKGPYSNQPQHF
TRBV2 | CASSETPGFNSPLHF
TRBV20-1 | CSARDVQGGYEQYF
TRBV27 | CASSLRTQLYEQYF
TRBV10-2 | CASSRGASSYNEQFF
TRBV27 | CASSLSTGVLYEQYF
TRBV18 | CASSPDFQETQYF
TRBV27 | CASSLIPGMNTEAFF
TRBV6-1 | CASSLRDRDPGAFF
TRBV19 | CASSSLITNYGYTF